This TCR beta chain was captured by sequencing in a study of blood T cell repertoires in COVID-19. Study-level background: Collection of acute and convalescent COVID-19 samples took place in the United States, Italy and Spain. From T cells, B-cell-depleted T cells, or PBMCs came the material, which was cDNA or gDNA.

How the authors handled the data: Estimation of nucleated cell counts relied on the amplification of reference gene primers. Sequenced by immunoSEQ multiplex PCR; TCRdb stores in-frame clones only, minus some. V and J calls and clone size come straight from that table; D and trimming were deduced from the DNA. Of roughly 330,000 clones listed, roughly 86% are singletons. This clone was observed a handful of times. Material for sequencing was peripheral blood. The sequence derives from a man aged 30 to 45 with COVID-19, enrolled during active disease.

The chain's CDR3 is CASSFETGFYGYTF. CDR3 sequence (DNA): TGTGCCAGCAGCTTCGAGACAGGGTTCTATGGCTACACCTTC. The chain employs TRBV7-9 and TRBJ1-2; TRBD1 agrees at 7 bases. This CDR3 is built from 14 residues. With 3 bases clipped from V and 4 bases from J, the junction kept 5 bases outside the gene matches. CDR1 and CDR2 from the germline V gene are SEHNR and FQNEAQ (reference sequence).